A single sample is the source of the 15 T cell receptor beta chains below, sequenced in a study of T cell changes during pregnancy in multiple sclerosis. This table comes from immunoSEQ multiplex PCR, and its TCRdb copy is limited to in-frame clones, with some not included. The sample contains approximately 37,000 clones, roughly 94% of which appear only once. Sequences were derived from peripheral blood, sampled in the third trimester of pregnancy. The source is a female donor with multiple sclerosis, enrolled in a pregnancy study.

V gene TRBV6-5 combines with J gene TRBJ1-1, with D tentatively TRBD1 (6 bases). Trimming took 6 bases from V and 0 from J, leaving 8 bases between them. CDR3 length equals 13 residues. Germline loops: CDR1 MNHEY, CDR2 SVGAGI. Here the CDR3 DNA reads TGTGCCAGCAGGGACAGCATGAACACTGAAGCTTTCTTT. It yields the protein CASRDSMNTEAFF.

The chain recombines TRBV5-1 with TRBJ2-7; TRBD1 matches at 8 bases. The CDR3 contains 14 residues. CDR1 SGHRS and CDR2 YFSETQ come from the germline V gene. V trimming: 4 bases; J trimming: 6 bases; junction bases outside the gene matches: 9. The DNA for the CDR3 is TGCGCCAGCAGCATCGACAGGGGAAGTATCGAGCAGTACTTC. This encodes CASSIDRGSIEQYF. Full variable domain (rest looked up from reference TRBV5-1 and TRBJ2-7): KAGVTQTPRYLIKTRGQQVTLSCSPISGHRSVSWYQQTPGQGLQFLFEYFSETQRNKGNFPGRFSGRQFSNSRSEMNVSTLELGDSALYLCASSIDRGSIEQYFGPGTRLTVT.

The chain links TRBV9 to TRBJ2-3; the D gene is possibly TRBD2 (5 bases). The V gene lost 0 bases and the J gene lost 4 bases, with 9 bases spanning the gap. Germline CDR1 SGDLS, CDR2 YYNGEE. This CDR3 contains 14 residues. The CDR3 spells CASSVVSGSDTQYF. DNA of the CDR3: TGTGCCAGCAGCGTAGTGTCGGGATCAGATACGCAGTATTTT.

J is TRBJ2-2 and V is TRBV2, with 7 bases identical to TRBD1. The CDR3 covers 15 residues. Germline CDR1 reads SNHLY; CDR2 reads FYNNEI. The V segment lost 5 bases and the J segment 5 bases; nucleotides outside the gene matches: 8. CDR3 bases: TGTGCCAGCAGTCCCCGGGACAGTGGTACCGGGGAGCTGTTTTTT. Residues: CASSPRDSGTGELFF. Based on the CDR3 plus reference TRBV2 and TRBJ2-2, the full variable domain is EPEVTQTPSHQVTQMGQEVILRCVPISNHLYFYWYRQILGQKVEFLVSFYNNEISEKSEIFDDQFSVERPDGSNFTLKIRSTKLEDSAMYFCASSPRDSGTGELFFGEGSRLTVL.

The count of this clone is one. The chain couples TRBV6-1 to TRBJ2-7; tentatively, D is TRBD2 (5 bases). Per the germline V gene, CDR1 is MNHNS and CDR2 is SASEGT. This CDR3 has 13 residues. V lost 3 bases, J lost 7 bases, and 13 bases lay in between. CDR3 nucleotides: TGTGCCAGCAGTGAGAGGGAGACGGGTGAGCAGTACTTC. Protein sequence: CASSERETGEQYF.

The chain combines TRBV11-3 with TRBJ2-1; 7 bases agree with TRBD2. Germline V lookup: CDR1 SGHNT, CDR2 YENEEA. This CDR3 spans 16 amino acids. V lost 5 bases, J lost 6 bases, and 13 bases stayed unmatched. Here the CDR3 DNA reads TGTGCCAGCAGCCCCAAGGGCGCGGGAGTAGCCAATGAGCAGTTCTTC. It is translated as CASSPKGAGVANEQFF.

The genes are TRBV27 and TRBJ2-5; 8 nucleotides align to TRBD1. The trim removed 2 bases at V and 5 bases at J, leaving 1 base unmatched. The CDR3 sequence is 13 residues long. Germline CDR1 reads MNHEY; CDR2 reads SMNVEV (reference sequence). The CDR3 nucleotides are TGTGCCAGCAGTTTACAGGGGGCGGAGACCCAGTACTTC. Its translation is CASSLQGAETQYF.

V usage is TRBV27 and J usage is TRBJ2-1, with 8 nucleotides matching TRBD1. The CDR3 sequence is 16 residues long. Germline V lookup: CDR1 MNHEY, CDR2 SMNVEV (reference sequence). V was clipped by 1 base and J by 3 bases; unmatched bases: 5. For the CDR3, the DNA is TGTGCCAGCAGTTTATTAGACAGGGGCTTCTACAATGAGCAGTTCTTC. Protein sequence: CASSLLDRGFYNEQFF.

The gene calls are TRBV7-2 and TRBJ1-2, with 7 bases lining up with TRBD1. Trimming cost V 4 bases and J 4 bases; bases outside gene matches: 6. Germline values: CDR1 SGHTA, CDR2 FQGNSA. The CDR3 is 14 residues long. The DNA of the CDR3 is TGTGCCAGCAGCTACGACAGGGTTACCTATGGCTACACCTTC. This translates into CASSYDRVTYGYTF.

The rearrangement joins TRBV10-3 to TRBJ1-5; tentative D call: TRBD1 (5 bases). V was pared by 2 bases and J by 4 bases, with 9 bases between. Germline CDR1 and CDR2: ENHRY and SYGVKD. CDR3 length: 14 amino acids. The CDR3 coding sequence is TGTGCCATCAGTGAGGGGCAGGGAAATCAGCCCCAGCATTTT. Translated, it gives CAISEGQGNQPQHF.

The CDR3 region has the DNA TGTGCCAGCTCACCCGGGACAGGCTATAGCAATCAGCCCCAGCATTTT. Translated, it gives CASSPGTGYSNQPQHF. The genes are TRBV18 and TRBJ1-5, with 8 bases matching TRBD1. Germline loops: CDR1 KGHSH, CDR2 LQKENI. V was pared by 3 bases and J by 0 bases, with 4 bases of the junction left unmatched. This CDR3 spans 16 amino acids.

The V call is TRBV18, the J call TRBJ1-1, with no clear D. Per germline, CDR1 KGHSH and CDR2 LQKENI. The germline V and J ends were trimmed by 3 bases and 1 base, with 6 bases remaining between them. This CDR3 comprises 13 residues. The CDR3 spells CASSPNRNTEAFF. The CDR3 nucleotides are TGTGCCAGCTCACCTAACAGGAACACTGAAGCTTTCTTT.

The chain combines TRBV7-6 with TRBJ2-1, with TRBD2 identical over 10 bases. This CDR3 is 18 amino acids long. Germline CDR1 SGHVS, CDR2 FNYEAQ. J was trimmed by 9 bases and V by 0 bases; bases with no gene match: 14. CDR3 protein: CASSLARIGLAGVSEQFF. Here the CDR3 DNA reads TGTGCCAGCAGCTTAGCGAGGATAGGTCTAGCGGGAGTAAGTGAGCAGTTCTTC.

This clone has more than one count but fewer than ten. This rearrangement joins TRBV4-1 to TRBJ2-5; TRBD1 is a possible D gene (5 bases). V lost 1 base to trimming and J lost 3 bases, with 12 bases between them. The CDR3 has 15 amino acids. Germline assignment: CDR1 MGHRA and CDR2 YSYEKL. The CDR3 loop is CASSQGLTGEETQYF. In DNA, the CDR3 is TGCGCCAGCAGCCAAGGACTTACAGGAGAAGAGACCCAGTACTTC.

The CDR3 region has the DNA TGCGCCAGCAGCTTGGCTGGTGTACAACTATTCTACGAGCAGTACTTC. It yields the protein CASSLAGVQLFYEQYF. V and J are TRBV5-1 and TRBJ2-7; D is unresolved. The length of the CDR3 is 16 residues. The V end lost 0 bases, the J end lost 3 bases, and 16 bases lay between the germline ends. In germline, CDR1 is SGHRS, CDR2 YFSETQ.